The 12 T cell receptor beta chains presented below share a single source sample, sequenced in a study of blood T cells in healthy people across ages. A J-beta primer mix and a sample-barcoded 5' primer were used in a second PCR of about 6 to 12 cycles. TCRdb passed the 5' RACE reads through MiXCR, listing each CDR3 protein once. The sample records around 1.5 million distinct CDR3 sequences, 45% to 70% being singletons. Sequenced: blood. These receptors came from a young man in good health.

This chain links TRBV7-9 with TRBJ2-5; D not resolved. Germline lookup yields CDR1 SEHNR and CDR2 FQNEAQ (reference sequence). V dropped 5 bases and J dropped 4 bases, with 14 bases sitting between them. This CDR3 is built from 14 residues. CDR3 sequence: CASSPFSLSETQYF. The CDR3 coding sequence is TGTGCCAGCAGCCCTTTTTCTTTGTCAGAGACCCAGTACTTC.

This clonotype has a handful of counts. The chain uses TRBV6-6 and TRBJ2-1; D remains ambiguous. Trimming shortened V by 2 bases and J by 7 bases, and 6 bases separated the two germline ends. Germline CDR1 is MNHNY and CDR2 is SVGAGI (reference sequence). The CDR3 has 12 amino acids. In DNA, the CDR3 is TGTGCCAGCAGTTACGACGGTAATGAGCAGTTCTTC. It is translated as CASSYDGNEQFF.

In DNA, the CDR3 is TGTGCCAGCAGACGACTAGAACGAACCGGGGAGCTGTTTTTT. Translating it yields CASRRLERTGELFF. This chain links TRBV6-5 with TRBJ2-2; TRBD2 is a possible D gene (6 bases). The germline V gene has CDR1 MNHEY and CDR2 SVGAGI. The germline V and J ends were trimmed by 6 bases and 5 bases, with 13 bases remaining between them. The CDR3 consists of 14 residues.

V usage is TRBV25-1 and J usage is TRBJ2-2, with 8 bases that match TRBD2. Trimming cost V 4 bases and J 12 bases; bases outside gene matches: 7. In germline, CDR1 is MGHDK, CDR2 SYGVNS. The CDR3 has 13 residues. This chain's CDR3 is CASSAPAGDKLFF. CDR3 nucleotide sequence: TGTGCCAGCAGTGCCCCAGCGGGGGATAAGCTGTTTTTT.

This sequence joins TRBV29-1 and TRBJ2-1; 8 bases map to TRBD1. The DNA matches TRBJ2-7 better at its end, which makes the J call doubtful. The CDR3 sequence is 13 residues long. The germline V gene encodes CDR1 SQVTM and CDR2 ANQGSEA. CDR3 coding DNA: TGCAGCGTTGACAGGGGGCGTGTTGGCGAGCAGTACTTC. Its translation: CSVDRGRVGEQYF.

The rearrangement uses TRBV11-1 and TRBJ1-2, with D hard to call. CDR3 length: 13 residues. Trimming cost V 2 bases and J 2 bases, with 6 bases left between them. Looked up from germline, CDR1 is SGHAT and CDR2 is FQDESV (reference sequence). The CDR3 nucleotides read TGTGCCAGCAGCTTAAAGCAAAACTATGGCTACACCTTC. Translating gives CASSLKQNYGYTF.

This CDR3 is CSAPPLQAMNTEAFF. The CDR3 bases are TGCAGTGCACCTCCCCTGCAAGCAATGAACACTGAAGCTTTCTTT. The gene calls are TRBV20-1 and TRBJ1-1, with D hard to call. Germline lookup yields CDR1 DFQATT and CDR2 SNEGSKA (reference sequence). CDR3 length equals 15 residues. Deletions cut 6 bases from V and 0 bases from J, with 17 bases between.

The genes are TRBV4-1 and TRBJ2-4; the match to TRBD1 covers 8 bases. The last part of the DNA fits TRBJ2-7 better; the J call may be wrong. Germline V CDR1 and CDR2: MGHRA, YSYEKL. This CDR3 region has 15 residues. The CDR3 reads CASSSPQQGAYEQYF. The DNA for the CDR3 is TGCGCCAGCAGCTCCCCCCAACAGGGGGCCTACGAGCAGTACTTC.

The gene calls are TRBV7-8 and TRBJ1-2, with 9 bases lining up with TRBD1. The J segment lost 4 bases and the V segment lost 5 bases, leaving 8 bases of the junction unmatched. The CDR3 spans 15 residues. The germline V gene has CDR1 SGHVS and CDR2 FQNEAQ. CDR3 in DNA: TGTGCCAGCAGCCCGAACAGGGGGCGCAGCTATGGCTACACCTTC. This encodes CASSPNRGRSYGYTF.

This clonotype was detected a few times. The V and J genes are TRBV24-1 and TRBJ2-5; D might be TRBD1 or TRBD2, each matching 5 bases. Germline V CDR1 and CDR2: KGHDR, SFDVKD. CDR3 length: 11 residues. The V end lost 9 bases, the J end lost 4 bases, and 8 bases lay between the germline ends. The CDR3: CATGGSETQYF. Here the CDR3 DNA reads TGTGCCACCGGGGGATCAGAGACCCAGTACTTC.

The count of this clonotype is one. The V gene is TRBV7-8, the J gene TRBJ1-4; the match to TRBD1 covers 10 bases. This CDR3 comprises 15 residues. CDR1 is SGHVS, CDR2 FQNEAQ, per germline. V trimming: 1 base; J trimming: 8 bases; junction bases outside the gene matches: 4. CDR3 sequence: CASSLVGTGEEKLFF. Here the CDR3 DNA reads TGTGCCAGCAGCTTAGTTGGGACAGGGGAGGAAAAACTGTTTTTT.

The chain employs TRBV12-3 or TRBV12-4 and TRBJ1-1; TRBD1 might be the D (6 bases). There are 13 residues in the CDR3. V gave up 6 bases and J gave up 10 bases, with 18 bases separating them. CDR3 nucleotides: TGTGCCAGCAGCCTTCAGGGGCCGCGAGCAGCTTTCTTT. Encoded protein: CASSLQGPRAAFF.